One and the same sample provided the 32 T cell receptor beta chains below, sequenced in a study of shared clonotypes between healthy human individuals. The repertoire was sequenced with immunoSEQ multiplex PCR; TCRdb's copy has only in-frame clones and lacks some. The sample records about 680,000 clones, around 72% being singletons. Sequences were obtained from memory CD4+ T cells sorted from blood. Subset reported: CD45RA-negative fraction. These receptors came from a woman under 40 in good health.

This clone turned up a few times. Other DNA sequences within the sample encode an identical CDR3. The rearrangement uses TRBV5-1 and TRBJ1-1; D remains ambiguous. V was pared by 5 bases and J by 2 bases, with 4 bases between. Germline values: CDR1 SGHRS, CDR2 YFSETQ. The CDR3 is made up of 11 amino acids. The CDR3: CASRENTEAFF. Written as DNA, the CDR3 is TGCGCCAGCAGAGAAAACACTGAAGCTTTCTTT.

The chain recombines TRBV11-2 with TRBJ2-1, with 13 bases that match TRBD2. Germline CDR1 and CDR2: SGHAT and FQNNGV. The CDR3 has 16 residues. The V segment lost 5 bases and the J segment 8 bases; nucleotides outside the gene matches: 9. The CDR3 is CASSTPLAGGHDEQFF. The CDR3 coding sequence is TGTGCCAGCAGCACACCACTAGCGGGAGGGCATGATGAGCAGTTCTTC.

This clone was picked up many times. V gene TRBV28 combines with J gene TRBJ2-7; the match to TRBD2 covers 7 bases. Trimming removed 6 bases from V and 3 bases from J; junction bases left unmatched: 5. This CDR3 has 13 residues. Germline CDR1 and CDR2: MDHEN and SYDVKM. Here the CDR3 DNA reads TGTGCCAGCAGAGCGGGACTGATCTACGAGCAGTACTTC. This translates into CASRAGLIYEQYF. The complete variable domain, with remaining parts taken from reference TRBV28 and TRBJ2-7, reads DVKVTQSSRYLVKRTGEKVFLECVQDMDHENMFWYRQDPGLGLRLIYFSYDVKMKEKGDIPEGYSVSREKKERFSLILESASTNQTSMYLCASRAGLIYEQYFGPGTRLTVT.

This sequence joins TRBV29-1 and TRBJ1-5; 7 bases agree with TRBD1. From germline, CDR1 is SQVTM and CDR2 ANQGSEA. This CDR3 spans 16 amino acids. After removal of 6 bases from V and 1 base from J, the junction contained 12 bases not matched to a gene. The CDR3 nucleotides are TGCAGCGTAATTATCGAGACAGGGATAAGCAATCAGCCCCAGCATTTT. Translating it yields CSVIIETGISNQPQHF.

The chain couples TRBV15 to TRBJ1-1; D is uncertain. The CDR3 is made up of 15 amino acids. Trimming took off 0 bases at V and 4 bases at J, with 12 bases between the two ends. Germline V gene lookup returns CDR1 LNHNV and CDR2 YYDKDF (reference sequence). The CDR3 protein is CATSRDPGSGTEAFF. The CDR3 DNA sequence: TGTGCCACCAGCAGAGACCCCGGATCGGGCACTGAAGCTTTCTTT.

The chain links TRBV28 to TRBJ2-7; 7 bases match TRBD2. The germline CDR1 and CDR2 sequences are MDHEN and SYDVKM. Germline trimming cut 6 bases from V and 2 bases from J; bases unmatched to any gene: 7. The CDR3 is 14 residues long. The CDR3 reads CASRRGRAPYEQYF. The CDR3 nucleotides read TGTGCCAGCAGGCGAGGGAGGGCGCCCTACGAGCAGTACTTC.

The V and J genes are TRBV21-1 and TRBJ2-1; no DNA check was done on the table's D call, TRBD2. TRBV21-1 is tagged as a pseudogene. The CDR3 has 17 residues. The CDR3 reads CASSKVRSRAGEIGQFF. The DNA of the CDR3 is TGTGCCAGCAGCAAAGTGAGGTCACGGGCGGGAGAGATAGGGCAGTTCTTC.

The V call is TRBV5-1, the J call TRBJ2-7; D could derive from TRBD1 or TRBD2 (5 bases each). The germline V gene encodes CDR1 SGHRS and CDR2 YFSETQ. The CDR3 totals 15 residues. Trimming took 2 bases from V and 2 from J, leaving 14 bases between them. Written as DNA, the CDR3 is TGCGCCAGCAGCTTCGGGACCGGAGGCGCCTACGAGCAGTACTTC. It yields the protein CASSFGTGGAYEQYF.

This clone was counted once. This sequence joins TRBV6-1 and TRBJ1-1; D remains unclear. Trimming shortened V by 6 bases and J by 7 bases, and 18 bases separated the two germline ends. From germline, CDR1 is MNHNS and CDR2 SASEGT. This CDR3 is 14 amino acids long. Here the CDR3 reads CASRRLGLTDEAFF. The CDR3 DNA follows: TGTGCCAGCAGGAGACTCGGACTGACTGATGAAGCTTTCTTT.

The genes are TRBV2 and TRBJ2-3; a weak D match, TRBD2 (7 bases). Germline V lookup: CDR1 SNHLY, CDR2 FYNNEI. The length of the CDR3 is 15 residues. V was pared by 8 bases and J by 6 bases, with 21 bases between. CDR3 nucleotides: TGTGCCAGCTGGGGGCTTCGACTAGCCCGGGATACGCAGTATTTT. It codes for CASWGLRLARDTQYF.

This clone turned up a few times. This chain joins TRBV4-1 and TRBJ1-2; a possible D gene is TRBD1 (5 bases). The CDR3 loop spans 14 amino acids. Trimming took 2 bases from V and 8 from J, leaving 15 bases between them. From germline, CDR1 is MGHRA and CDR2 YSYEKL. The CDR3 region is CASSQSSGYNGYTF. The CDR3 nucleotides read TGCGCCAGCAGCCAATCCTCAGGGTACAACGGCTACACCTTC.

This chain uses TRBV20-1 with TRBJ2-5; 7 bases map to TRBD2. V gave up 7 bases and J gave up 6 bases; unmatched junction bases: 5. The germline V gene encodes CDR1 DFQATT and CDR2 SNEGSKA (reference sequence). The CDR3 covers 11 residues. The CDR3 region has the DNA TGCAGTGGGGGGGGACGGAAGACCCAGTACTTC. Residues: CSGGGRKTQYF.

This chain uses TRBV27 with TRBJ2-1, with TRBD2 as a possible D gene (5 bases). Germline V gene data show CDR1 as MNHEY and CDR2 as SMNVEV (reference sequence). This CDR3 is built from 12 residues. Deletions cut 3 bases from V and 9 bases from J, with 9 bases between. The CDR3 loop is CASSFLAGEQFF. The CDR3 DNA sequence: TGTGCCAGCAGTTTTTTGGCGGGTGAGCAGTTCTTC.

The V and J genes are TRBV5-4 and TRBJ2-3, with D tentatively TRBD2 (7 bases). Germline values: CDR1 SGHNT, CDR2 YYREEE (reference sequence). CDR3 length: 15 amino acids. V lost 4 bases and J 5 bases, leaving 17 bases between the germline ends. The CDR3 here is CASSPVGGLEDTQYF. Written as DNA, the CDR3 is TGTGCCAGCAGCCCCGTGGGGGGGCTGGAAGATACGCAGTATTTT.

In DNA form, the CDR3 reads TGTGCCAGCAGCTTAGAGGGAAATAGCAATCAGCCCCAGCATTTT. Protein: CASSLEGNSNQPQHF. V and J are TRBV7-8 and TRBJ1-5; D remains ambiguous. Between the trimmed V and J ends, which lost 1 base and 0 bases, there was a span of 7 bases. This CDR3 has 15 residues. In germline, CDR1 is SGHVS, CDR2 FQNEAQ.

This clone has a single count. This chain joins TRBV30 and TRBJ2-1, with 8 bases fitting TRBD2. This CDR3 has 14 amino acids. CDR1 and CDR2 (germline): GTSNPN, SVGIG (reference sequence). Trimming took 3 bases from V and 2 from J; bases not matched to a gene: 3. Here the CDR3 DNA reads TGTGCCTGGAGCCCGGGACTAGCCTACAATGAGCAGTTCTTC. Translating it yields CAWSPGLAYNEQFF.

V usage is TRBV9 and J usage is TRBJ2-1; 7 bases line up with TRBD1. Germline CDR1 SGDLS, CDR2 YYNGEE. The CDR3 runs to 16 residues. Germline trimming cut 2 bases from V and 5 bases from J; bases unmatched to any gene: 10. In DNA, the CDR3 is TGTGCCAGCAGCGTCAGGTCCGCAGGGGGTAACAATGAGCAGTTCTTC. Protein: CASSVRSAGGNNEQFF. The entire variable domain, with the rest obtained from reference TRBV9 and TRBJ2-1, is as follows: DSGVTQTPKHLITATGQRVTLRCSPRSGDLSVYWYQQSLDQGLQFLIQYYNGEERAKGNILERFSAQQFPDLHSELNLSSLELGDSALYFCASSVRSAGGNNEQFFGPGTRLTVL.

The chain joins TRBV28 to TRBJ1-4; 8 nucleotides match TRBD1. CDR1 MDHEN and CDR2 SYDVKM come from the germline V gene. V shed 7 bases, J shed 8 bases, and the junction held 15 bases outside the gene matches. The CDR3 has 16 residues. This CDR3 is CASIPTLGQGGEKLFF. The CDR3 nucleotides are TGTGCCAGCATACCAACCCTCGGACAGGGCGGCGAAAAACTGTTTTTT.

To note about this clone: Other nucleotide sequences from this sample produce the same CDR3. The genes are TRBV28 and TRBJ1-2, with a weak D call TRBD1 (5 bases). The CDR3 is 15 amino acids. The V end was cut by 2 bases, the J end by 2 bases, with 12 bases between. Germline CDR1 reads MDHEN; CDR2 reads SYDVKM. For the CDR3, the DNA is TGTGCCAGCAGTTTACCCCAGGGAGGGAACTATGGCTACACCTTC. Its protein product is CASSLPQGGNYGYTF.

J is TRBJ1-1 and V is TRBV10-3; D gene unclear. The CDR3 runs to 13 residues. V dropped 6 bases and J dropped 1 base, with 9 bases sitting between them. Germline V gives CDR1 ENHRY, CDR2 SYGVKD. This chain's CDR3 is CAIRPASNTEAFF. The CDR3, as DNA: TGTGCCATCAGACCCGCGTCGAACACTGAAGCTTTCTTT.

This chain joins TRBV7-6 and TRBJ2-1; 7 nucleotides agree with TRBD1. The ends lost 1 base at V and 8 bases at J; junction bases unmatched: 14. CDR1 SGHVS and CDR2 FNYEAQ come from the germline V gene. This CDR3 comprises 17 residues. Here the CDR3 reads CASSLVPPTGQLYEQFF. CDR3 nucleotides: TGTGCCAGCAGCTTAGTCCCCCCAACGGGACAGCTCTATGAGCAGTTCTTC.

V gene TRBV14 combines with J gene TRBJ2-7, with D possibly being TRBD2 (6 bases). The germline CDR1 and CDR2 sequences are SGHDN and FVKESK. This CDR3 comprises 16 residues. Trimming removed 4 bases from V and 4 bases from J, with 20 bases in between. DNA for the CDR3: TGTGCCAGCAGCCCCCAGCTCCCGGGAGAGGGGTACGAGCAGTACTTC. Translation: CASSPQLPGEGYEQYF.

V is TRBV10-3 and J is TRBJ2-7; tentatively, D is TRBD2 (5 bases). Germline V gene sequence: CDR1 ENHRY, CDR2 SYGVKD. The length of the CDR3 is 12 residues. V was clipped by 3 bases and J by 5 bases, with 8 bases between them. This CDR3 reads CAISDPGNEQYF. The CDR3 DNA sequence: TGTGCCATCAGTGACCCGGGGAACGAGCAGTACTTC.

The V and J genes are TRBV11-3 and TRBJ2-3; perhaps TRBD2 as D (6 bases). V lost 0 bases and J lost 6, with 13 bases in between. Germline V gene data show CDR1 as SGHNT and CDR2 as YENEEA. The CDR3 length is 15 residues. CDR3 sequence (DNA): TGTGCCAGCAGCTTAGAGGCGGCGGGATGGGATACGCAGTATTTT. Protein sequence: CASSLEAAGWDTQYF.

The genes are TRBV7-8 and TRBJ1-4; TRBD1 matches at 7 bases. The CDR3 has 15 residues. Germline V gene sequence: CDR1 SGHVS, CDR2 FQNEAQ. The V gene end was trimmed by 3 bases and the J gene end by 1 base; junction bases not matched to a gene: 2. The DNA of the CDR3 is TGTGCCAGCAGCTTTAACAGGGGAACTAATGAAAAACTGTTTTTT. Translating it yields CASSFNRGTNEKLFF.

V gene TRBV5-1 combines with J gene TRBJ2-5; 7 bases map to TRBD2. Germline values: CDR1 SGHRS, CDR2 YFSETQ. The CDR3 spans 13 residues. V trimming: 4 bases; J trimming: 4 bases; junction bases outside the gene matches: 4. Written as DNA, the CDR3 is TGCGCCAGCAGCCGGGGGGTAGGAGAGACCCAGTACTTC. Its translation: CASSRGVGETQYF.

V is TRBV5-1 and J is TRBJ2-3, with D unresolved. The CDR3 runs 12 residues. The V gene's germline CDR1 is SGHRS and CDR2 YFSETQ. Trimming left V 0 bases short and J 6 bases short, with 5 bases between. The CDR3 DNA is TGCGCCAGCAGCTTGGGTTGGGATACGCAGTATTTT. This translates into CASSLGWDTQYF. Based on the CDR3 plus reference TRBV5-1 and TRBJ2-3, the full variable domain is KAGVTQTPRYLIKTRGQQVTLSCSPISGHRSVSWYQQTPGQGLQFLFEYFSETQRNKGNFPGRFSGRQFSNSRSEMNVSTLELGDSALYLCASSLGWDTQYFGPGTRLTVL.

This clone has only a few counts. V gene TRBV6-1 combines with J gene TRBJ2-5, with no clear D. Trimming removed 2 bases at V and 4 bases at J, with 5 bases between. The CDR3 has 12 amino acids. CDR1 MNHNS and CDR2 SASEGT come from the germline V gene. CDR3 DNA: TGTGCCAGCAGTGAATCGCGAGAGACCCAGTACTTC. It yields the protein CASSESRETQYF.

The rearrangement joins TRBV10-2 to TRBJ1-1; the match to TRBD1 covers 10 bases. J gave up 4 bases and V 8 bases, and 4 bases lay outside the gene matches. The V gene's germline CDR1 is WSHSY and CDR2 SAAADI. The CDR3 loop spans 13 amino acids. In DNA, the CDR3 is TGCGCCAGCTCCGGGACAGGGGTCACTGAAGCTTTCTTT. It yields the protein CASSGTGVTEAFF.

CDR3 region: CATSQRYSGSFYNEQFF. The CDR3 DNA follows: TGTGCCACCAGCCAACGTTATAGCGGGAGCTTCTACAATGAGCAGTTCTTC. The chain employs TRBV15 and TRBJ2-1; TRBD2 aligns across 9 bases. Unmatched junction bases numbered 11, after V lost 5 bases and J lost 3 bases. The CDR3 is made up of 17 amino acids. CDR1 LNHNV and CDR2 YYDKDF come from the germline V gene (reference sequence).

This clone was detected only a few times. V usage is TRBV11-2 and J usage is TRBJ1-1; possibly TRBD1 for D (5 bases). Germline CDR1 reads SGHAT; CDR2 reads FQNNGV. Trimming left V 4 bases short and J 4 bases short, with 22 bases between. CDR3 size: 17 residues. CDR3 amino acids: CASSSRTDTTRPTEAFF. The CDR3 DNA reads TGTGCCAGCAGCTCCCGAACGGACACGACGCGGCCCACTGAAGCTTTCTTT.

V and J are TRBV11-3 and TRBJ2-2; D is undetermined. Trimming took off 4 bases at V and 8 bases at J, with 8 bases between the two ends. The CDR3 is 12 amino acids. CDR1 and CDR2 (germline): SGHNT, YENEEA. The CDR3 DNA follows: TGTGCCAGCAGCTCCAGGTGGGGGGAGCTGTTTTTT. This gives the protein CASSSRWGELFF.